The TCR beta chain under discussion was sequenced for a study of blood T cell repertoires in COVID-19. Study-level background: Nucleic acid was either cDNA or gDNA, and it came from T cells, B-cell-depleted T cells, or PBMCs.

The protocol was immunoSEQ multiplex PCR, while the TCRdb copy is restricted to in-frame clones and leaves out a portion. Among 200,000 to 250,000 clones, 75% to 85% were seen once, and the ten largest hold roughly 1.3%. Trimming cost V 2 bases and J 9 bases, with 10 bases left between them. The CDR3 consists of 12 residues. This clone was seen a handful of times. The chain couples TRBV12-3 or TRBV12-4 to TRBJ1-1; D is possibly TRBD1 (6 bases). Sequences were obtained from peripheral blood. The TCR originated in a woman between 25 and 40 years old with COVID-19, enrolled during active disease. Here the CDR3 DNA reads TGTGCCAGCAGTTTATCCAGGGGCCAAGCTTTCTTT. Encoded protein: CASSLSRGQAFF.